This section outlines one TCR beta chain sequence together with its context. Its antigen remains unknown. The data are from a study of cytomegalovirus exposure and HLA in healthy donors. Profiling relied on immunoSEQ multiplex PCR, and the TCRdb table lists in-frame clones only, not all of them. The repertoire holds around 180,000 clones, with roughly 83% as singletons. This CDR3 comprises 15 residues. V lost 3 bases to trimming and J lost 4 bases; unmatched junction nucleotides: 9. Germline V gene data show CDR1 as SGDLS and CDR2 as YYNGEE. Study-level results: Cytomegalovirus association was listed for 164 TCR beta chains. Most TCR sequences were rare, but some public TCRs occurred in many donors.

The TCR was taken from a woman aged 18-29 years in good health and CMV-seronegative. Sequencing used PBMCs. V gene TRBV9 combines with J gene TRBJ1-2, with 7 bases fitting TRBD1. Here the CDR3 reads CASSGGQEKPYGYTF. DNA of the CDR3: TGTGCCAGCAGCGGTGGACAGGAAAAACCCTATGGCTACACCTTC.